This TCR beta chain derives from a study of vaccination effects on CD4 cells after COVID-19. Study details: The two convalescent patients provided samples 16 days and one week before vaccination.

Points from the study as a whole: After vaccination, spike-reactive clones in convalescents were mostly new vaccine-induced clones. Marked clonal contraction was seen in infection- and vaccine-induced clones late after vaccination.

Trimming removed 4 bases at V and 3 bases at J, with 15 bases between. The CDR3 has 15 amino acids. Germline V gene sequence: CDR1 SGHTA, CDR2 FQGNSA. The protocol was immunoSEQ multiplex PCR, while the TCRdb copy is restricted to in-frame clones and leaves out a portion. The data contain some 25,000 clones, 76% of them singletons. Note on this clone: The target antigen is unknown.

Antigen-specific CD4+ T cells were expanded with viral peptide pools in the ViraFEST assay before sequencing. It was after roughly ten days of culture that CD4+ T cells were isolated. SARS-CoV-2 infection was confirmed by PCR in the person between March and December 2020. Researchers reported culturing 1.5 million to 2 million PBMC in each well, adding about 9.5 IU/ml IL-2 and around 10 ug/ml peptides. V is TRBV7-2 and J is TRBJ1-1; a possible D gene is TRBD1 (5 bases). Sequencing was performed on CD4+ T cells from PBMCs cultured with SARS-CoV-2 spike peptides, taken before COVID-19 vaccination. The TCR sequence derives from a human donor who had a prior SARS-CoV-2 infection. In DNA form, the CDR3 reads TGTGCCAGCAGCTCGCAACTGGGGGGGGACACTGAAGCTTTCTTT. This sequence encodes CASSSQLGGDTEAFF. The variable domain in full, completed from reference TRBV7-2 and TRBJ1-1, reads GAGVSQSPSNKVTEKGKDVELRCDPISGHTALYWYRQSLGQGLEFLIYFQGNSAPDKSGLPSDRFSAERTGGSVSTLTIQRTQQEDSAVYLCASSSQLGGDTEAFFGQGTRLTVV.